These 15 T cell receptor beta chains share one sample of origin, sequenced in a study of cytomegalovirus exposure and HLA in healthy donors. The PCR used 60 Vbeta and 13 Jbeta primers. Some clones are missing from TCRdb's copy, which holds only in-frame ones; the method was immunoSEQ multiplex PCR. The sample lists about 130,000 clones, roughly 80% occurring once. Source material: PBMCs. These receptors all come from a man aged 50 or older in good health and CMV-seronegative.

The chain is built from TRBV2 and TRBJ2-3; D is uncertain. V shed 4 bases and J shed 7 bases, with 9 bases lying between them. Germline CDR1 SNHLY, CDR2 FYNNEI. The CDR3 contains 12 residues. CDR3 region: CASSAEFHTQYF. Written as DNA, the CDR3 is TGTGCCAGCAGTGCGGAGTTTCATACGCAGTATTTT.

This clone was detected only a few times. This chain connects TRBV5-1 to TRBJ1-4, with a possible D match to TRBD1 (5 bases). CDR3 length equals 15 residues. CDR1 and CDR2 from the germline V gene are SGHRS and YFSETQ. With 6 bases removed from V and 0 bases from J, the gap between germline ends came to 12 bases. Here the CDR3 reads CASTLGVPTNEKLFF. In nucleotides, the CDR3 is TGCGCCAGCACGTTAGGGGTGCCAACTAATGAAAAACTGTTTTTT.

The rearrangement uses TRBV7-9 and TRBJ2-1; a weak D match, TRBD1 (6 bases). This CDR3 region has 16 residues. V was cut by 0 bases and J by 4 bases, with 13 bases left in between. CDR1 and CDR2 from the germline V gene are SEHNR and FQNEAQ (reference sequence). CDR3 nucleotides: TGTGCCAGCAGCTTAGCGCCCAGGGGTCTGTACAATGAGCAGTTCTTC. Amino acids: CASSLAPRGLYNEQFF.

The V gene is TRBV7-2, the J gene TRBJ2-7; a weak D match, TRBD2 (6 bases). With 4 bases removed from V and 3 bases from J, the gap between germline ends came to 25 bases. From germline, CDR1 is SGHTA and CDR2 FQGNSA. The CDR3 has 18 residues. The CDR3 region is CASSSPLSGKEGYYEQYF. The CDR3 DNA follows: TGTGCCAGCAGCTCCCCTCTATCAGGGAAGGAGGGTTACTACGAGCAGTACTTC. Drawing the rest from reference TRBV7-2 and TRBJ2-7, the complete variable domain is GAGVSQSPSNKVTEKGKDVELRCDPISGHTALYWYRQSLGQGLEFLIYFQGNSAPDKSGLPSDRFSAERTGGSVSTLTIQRTQQEDSAVYLCASSSPLSGKEGYYEQYFGPGTRLTVT.

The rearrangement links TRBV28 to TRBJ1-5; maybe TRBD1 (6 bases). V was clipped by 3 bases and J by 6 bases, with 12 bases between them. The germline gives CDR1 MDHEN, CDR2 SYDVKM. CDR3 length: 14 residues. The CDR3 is CASSFFSGAQPQHF. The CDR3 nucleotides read TGTGCCAGCAGTTTCTTCTCAGGGGCTCAGCCCCAGCATTTT.

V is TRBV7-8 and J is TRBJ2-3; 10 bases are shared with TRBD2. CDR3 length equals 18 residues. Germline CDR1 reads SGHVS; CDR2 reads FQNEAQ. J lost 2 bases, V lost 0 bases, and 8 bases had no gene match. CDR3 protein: CASSLASRGLANTDTQYF. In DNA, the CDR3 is TGTGCCAGCAGCTTAGCGTCTAGGGGACTAGCGAACACAGATACGCAGTATTTT.

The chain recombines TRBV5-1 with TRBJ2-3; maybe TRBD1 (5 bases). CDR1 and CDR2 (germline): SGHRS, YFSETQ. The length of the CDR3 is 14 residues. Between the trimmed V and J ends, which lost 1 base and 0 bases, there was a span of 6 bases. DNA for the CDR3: TGCGCCAGCAGCTTGTACAGGAGCACAGATACGCAGTATTTT. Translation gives CASSLYRSTDTQYF.

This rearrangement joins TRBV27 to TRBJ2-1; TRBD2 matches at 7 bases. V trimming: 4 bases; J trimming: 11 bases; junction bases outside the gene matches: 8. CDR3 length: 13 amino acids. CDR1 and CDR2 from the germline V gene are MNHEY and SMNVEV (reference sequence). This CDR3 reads CASSSKRGSQQFF. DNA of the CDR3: TGTGCCAGCAGTTCCAAGCGGGGAAGCCAGCAGTTCTTC.

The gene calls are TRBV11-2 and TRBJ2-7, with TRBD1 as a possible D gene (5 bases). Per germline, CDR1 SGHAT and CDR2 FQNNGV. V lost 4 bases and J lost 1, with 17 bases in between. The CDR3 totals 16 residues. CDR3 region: CASSSGAQTDSYEQYF. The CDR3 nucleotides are TGTGCCAGCAGCTCCGGAGCCCAGACAGATTCCTACGAGCAGTACTTC.

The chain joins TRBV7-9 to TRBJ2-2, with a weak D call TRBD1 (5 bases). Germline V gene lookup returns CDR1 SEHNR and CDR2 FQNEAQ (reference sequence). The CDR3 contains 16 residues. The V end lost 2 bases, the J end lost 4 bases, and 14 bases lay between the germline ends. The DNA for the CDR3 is TGTGCCAGCAGCTTAACAGGTCACAGGACCACCGGGGAGCTGTTTTTT. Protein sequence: CASSLTGHRTTGELFF.

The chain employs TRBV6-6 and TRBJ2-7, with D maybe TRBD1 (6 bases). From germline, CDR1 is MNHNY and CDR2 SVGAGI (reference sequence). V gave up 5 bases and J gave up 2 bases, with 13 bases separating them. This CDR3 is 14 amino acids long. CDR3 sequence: CASSHRGQPYEQYF. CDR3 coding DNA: TGTGCCAGCAGTCACCGGGGACAACCCTACGAGCAGTACTTC.

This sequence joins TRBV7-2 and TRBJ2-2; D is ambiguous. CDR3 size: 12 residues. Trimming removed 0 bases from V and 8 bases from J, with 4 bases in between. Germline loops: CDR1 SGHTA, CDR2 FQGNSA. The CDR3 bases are TGTGCCAGCAGCTTAGCCAAAGGGGAGCTGTTTTTT. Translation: CASSLAKGELFF.

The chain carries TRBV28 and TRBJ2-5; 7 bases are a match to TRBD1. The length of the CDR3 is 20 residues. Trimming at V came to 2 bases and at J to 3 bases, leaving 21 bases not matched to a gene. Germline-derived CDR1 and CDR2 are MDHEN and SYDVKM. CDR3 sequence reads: CASSLPPIRQGDRLEETQYF. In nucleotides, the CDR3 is TGTGCCAGCAGTTTACCACCTATCCGACAGGGTGATAGATTAGAAGAGACCCAGTACTTC.

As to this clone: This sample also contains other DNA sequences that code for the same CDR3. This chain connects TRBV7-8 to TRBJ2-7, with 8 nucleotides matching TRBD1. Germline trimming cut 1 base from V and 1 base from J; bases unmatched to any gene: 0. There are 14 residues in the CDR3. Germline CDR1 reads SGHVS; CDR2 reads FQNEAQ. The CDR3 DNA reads TGTGCCAGCAGCTTAGGGACAGGGTCCTACGAGCAGTACTTC. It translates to CASSLGTGSYEQYF.

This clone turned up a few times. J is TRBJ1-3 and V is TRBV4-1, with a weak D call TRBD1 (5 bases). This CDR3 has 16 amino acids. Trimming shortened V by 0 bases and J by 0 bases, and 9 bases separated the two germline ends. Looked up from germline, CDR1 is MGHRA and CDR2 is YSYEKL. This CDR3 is CASSQEGGYSGNTIYF. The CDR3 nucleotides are TGCGCCAGCAGCCAAGAGGGGGGGTACTCTGGAAACACCATATATTTT.